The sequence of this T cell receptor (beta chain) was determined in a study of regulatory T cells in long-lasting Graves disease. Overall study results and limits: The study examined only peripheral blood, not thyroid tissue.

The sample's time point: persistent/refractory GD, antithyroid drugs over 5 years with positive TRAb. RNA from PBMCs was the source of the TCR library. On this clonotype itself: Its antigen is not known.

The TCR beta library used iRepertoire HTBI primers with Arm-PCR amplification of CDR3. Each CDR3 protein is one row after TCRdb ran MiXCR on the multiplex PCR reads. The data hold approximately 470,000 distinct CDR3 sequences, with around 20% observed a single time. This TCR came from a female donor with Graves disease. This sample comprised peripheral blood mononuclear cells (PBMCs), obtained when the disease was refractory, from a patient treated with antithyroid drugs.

CDR3 nucleotide sequence: TGTGCCAGTAGTCGGCAGAGCTCTGGGGCCAACGTCCTGACTTTC. This codes for CASSRQSSGANVLTF. The V and J genes are TRBV19 and TRBJ2-6, with D uncertain. This CDR3 is built from 15 residues. Germline CDR1 reads LNHDA; CDR2 reads SQIVND (reference sequence). Trimming removed 5 bases at V and 0 bases at J, with 8 bases between.